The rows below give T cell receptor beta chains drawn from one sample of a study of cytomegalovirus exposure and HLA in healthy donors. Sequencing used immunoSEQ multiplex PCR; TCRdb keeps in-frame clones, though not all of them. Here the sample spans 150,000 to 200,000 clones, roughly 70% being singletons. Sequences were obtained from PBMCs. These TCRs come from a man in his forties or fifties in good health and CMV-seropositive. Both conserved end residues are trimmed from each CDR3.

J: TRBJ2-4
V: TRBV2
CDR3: ATQLRRRPLAKNIQY

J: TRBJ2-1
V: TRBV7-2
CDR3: ASSARRGLSGNEQF

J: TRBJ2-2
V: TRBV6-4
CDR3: ASSDEQNTGELF

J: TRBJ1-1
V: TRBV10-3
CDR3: AISESSAGGLNTEAF

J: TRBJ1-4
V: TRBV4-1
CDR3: ASNLEGPGANEKLF

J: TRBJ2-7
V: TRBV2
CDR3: ASRRQGAGEQY

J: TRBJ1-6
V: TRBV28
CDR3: ASRQQGIHNSPLH

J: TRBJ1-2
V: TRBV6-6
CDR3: ASSTRRVGLGYT

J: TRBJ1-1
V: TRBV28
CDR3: ASSPRRGAGNTEAF

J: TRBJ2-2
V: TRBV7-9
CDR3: ASSLVPGYTGELF

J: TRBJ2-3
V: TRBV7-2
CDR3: ASSPLLAGGATDTQY

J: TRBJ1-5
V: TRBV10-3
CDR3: AIGGGLKDQPQH

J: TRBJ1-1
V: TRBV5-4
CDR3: ASSPGGQGLSAF

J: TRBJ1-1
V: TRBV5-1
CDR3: ASSSAGNIGTEAF

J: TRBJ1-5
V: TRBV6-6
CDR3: ASSSRGSNQPQH

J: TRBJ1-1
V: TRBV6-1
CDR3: ASDPGTGGRTEAF

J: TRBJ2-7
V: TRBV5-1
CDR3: ASSQQGGEQY

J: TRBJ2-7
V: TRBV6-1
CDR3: ASRGHLSYEQY

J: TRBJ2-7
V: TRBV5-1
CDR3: ASTPLGQGRFEQY

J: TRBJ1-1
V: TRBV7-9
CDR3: SSSFPDGAGAF

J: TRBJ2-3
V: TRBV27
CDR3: ASSLRLTADTQY

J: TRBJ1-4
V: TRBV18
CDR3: ASSLVREANEKLF

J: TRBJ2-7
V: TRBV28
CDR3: ASSPGLGYEQY

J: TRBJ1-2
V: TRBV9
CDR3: ASSVGGGIYGYT

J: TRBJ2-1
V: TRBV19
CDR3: ASSMGQGDEQF

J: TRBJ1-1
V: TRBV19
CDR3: ASSISDRGRGTEAF

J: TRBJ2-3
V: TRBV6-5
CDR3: ASSERGSTDTQY

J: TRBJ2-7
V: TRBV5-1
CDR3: ASSLRRGSSYEQY

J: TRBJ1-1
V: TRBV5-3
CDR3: VKTIQGGWETEAF

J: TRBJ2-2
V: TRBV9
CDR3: ASSQMSGELF

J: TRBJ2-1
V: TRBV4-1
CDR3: ASSQEGGTYSYNEQF

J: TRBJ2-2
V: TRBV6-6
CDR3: ASSPGWGGELF